This T cell receptor beta chain was recovered during a study of graft-versus-host responses after intestinal transplantation. This clone was recorded once. Germline CDR1 MNHEY, CDR2 SMNVEV (reference sequence). The length of the CDR3 is 14 residues. V was shortened by 3 bases and J by 8 bases, with 11 bases between the two germline ends. Clones were read by immunoSEQ multiplex PCR, and TCRdb kept only the in-frame ones, dropping some. Among about 98,000 clones, about 83% were seen once, and the ten largest hold roughly 1.4%. The chain combines TRBV27 with TRBJ1-6; D unresolved. This material consisted of PBMCs, taken 255 days after intestinal transplant. This clonotype was obtained from a human patient who received an intestinal transplant, so some T cells may come from the graft donor. The CDR3 protein is CASSLWGYDSPLHF. The CDR3 DNA is TGTGCCAGCAGTTTGTGGGGTTACGATTCACCCCTCCACTTT.